What follows describes a single T cell receptor (beta chain). Its specificity is unknown. Through a sample-barcoded 5' primer and a J-beta primer mix, a second PCR was run for roughly 7 to 11 cycles. Individual samples furnished no less than 2.5 million CDR3-containing paired-end reads apiece. Each CDR3 protein gets one entry after TCRdb re-called the 5' RACE reads with MiXCR. There are over 500,000 distinct CDR3 sequences in the sample; about 29% occur only once, and approximately 4% lies in the top ten. Germline CDR1 is LGHNA and CDR2 is YSLEER. The CDR3 is made up of 16 amino acids. Trimming shortened V by 1 base and J by 2 bases, and 11 bases separated the two germline ends. This sample is drawn from a study of blood T cells in healthy people across ages. Broader study findings: In older individuals, TCR beta diversity per million T cells was lower, falling roughly linearly with age.

The same data also went into a second study, on T cells of mothers and their children.

The receptor comes from a boy between 2 and 10 years old in good health. The chain carries TRBV4-3 and TRBJ2-2; D ambiguous. The sample consisted of blood. The CDR3 DNA follows: TGCGCCAGCAGCCAAGCGAGTGCGCGAAACACCGGGGAGCTGTTTTTT. It translates to CASSQASARNTGELFF.